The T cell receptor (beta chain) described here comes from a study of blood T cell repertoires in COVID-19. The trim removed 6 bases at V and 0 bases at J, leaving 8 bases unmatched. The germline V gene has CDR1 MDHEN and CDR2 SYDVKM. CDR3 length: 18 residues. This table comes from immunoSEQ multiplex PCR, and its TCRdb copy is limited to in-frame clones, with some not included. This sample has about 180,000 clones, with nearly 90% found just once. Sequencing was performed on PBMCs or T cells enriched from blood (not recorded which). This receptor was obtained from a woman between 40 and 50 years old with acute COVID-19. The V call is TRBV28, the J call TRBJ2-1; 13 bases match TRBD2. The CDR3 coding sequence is TGTGCCAGCAGCACCACTAGCGGGGGGGCAAGCTCCTACAATGAGCAGTTCTTC. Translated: CASSTTSGGASSYNEQFF.